Sequencing of this T cell receptor beta chain was carried out in a study of cytomegalovirus exposure and HLA in healthy donors (dated by TCRdb to the late 2010s). Study-wide context: The 500 to 700 repertoires of the first cohort and the 120 validation repertoires were produced on the same platform, according to a later analysis. The study aimed to test whether signatures of past pathogen exposure could be identified by cataloging public T cell receptors. Along with the roughly 670-subject first cohort, a separate validation cohort of over 90 different subjects was used. High-throughput TCR immunosequencing, statistical association of individual TCRs with disease status, and machine learning were combined to predict cytomegalovirus infection status.

Library method: the immunoSEQ multiplex PCR assay. Per the source publication's procedure: A statistical classification framework was built to diagnose cytomegalovirus status from the catalog of TCR beta chain sequences. What TCRdb holds here is the immuneACCESS table cut down to in-frame rearrangements. Part of the clones is not present; checked against another copy, under half of the missing clones reflect an unresolved V gene, and the others are unexplained. Clone size and the V and J calls come from that table; the DNA yielded D and trimming. The sample table holds tens of thousands of clones, of which roughly 90% were seen once. The ten largest clonotypes hold about 4.1% of the sample. A word on this clone: No cognate antigen has been identified for it. No qualities accompany the bases; no much larger clone lies one base away.

The germline V gene gives CDR1 as SNHLY and CDR2 as FYNNEI. From the cysteine up to the phenylalanine, the CDR3 has a length of 15 residues. Only the CDR3 region is kept as DNA, spanning 45 bases read in frame from base 1. V loses 0 bases of germline sequence and J loses 8 bases, and the interval between the two ends is 16 bases. The donors were included in the validation cohort of around 120 subjects, a group kept apart from the roughly 700-subject first cohort. Study-wide findings and limitations: The authors suggested that the approach could potentially be extended to other disease states and immunological phenotypes. A total of 150 to 200 TCR beta chains were listed by the study as associated with cytomegalovirus. A later analysis lacked HLA typing for the validation cohort, so it scored co-occurrence in that cohort across all 120 or so repertoires. The classifier was reported to diagnose cytomegalovirus status with high specificity and sensitivity in both the original cohort and the validation cohort. In vitro tests confirmed that a few of the cytomegalovirus-associated TCR beta chains recognize cytomegalovirus antigens. In a later analysis, TCRs clustered in the first cohort were found to also tend to co-occur in the 130 or so validation repertoires, with 94% of cluster scores above 0. Most TCR sequences were seen in very few donors, while some public TCRs were found in many individuals.

The sequence derives from a woman between 18 and 30 years old in good health and CMV-seropositive. Sequences were obtained from PBMCs. The sequence links TRBV2 to TRBJ1-2; TRBD1 is perhaps the D gene, given 5 matching bases. The nucleotide sequence is given as TGTGCCAGCAGTGAAGCGCTTCGCGGGAGGGACGGCTACACCTTC. Its amino acids are CASSEALRGRDGYTF.